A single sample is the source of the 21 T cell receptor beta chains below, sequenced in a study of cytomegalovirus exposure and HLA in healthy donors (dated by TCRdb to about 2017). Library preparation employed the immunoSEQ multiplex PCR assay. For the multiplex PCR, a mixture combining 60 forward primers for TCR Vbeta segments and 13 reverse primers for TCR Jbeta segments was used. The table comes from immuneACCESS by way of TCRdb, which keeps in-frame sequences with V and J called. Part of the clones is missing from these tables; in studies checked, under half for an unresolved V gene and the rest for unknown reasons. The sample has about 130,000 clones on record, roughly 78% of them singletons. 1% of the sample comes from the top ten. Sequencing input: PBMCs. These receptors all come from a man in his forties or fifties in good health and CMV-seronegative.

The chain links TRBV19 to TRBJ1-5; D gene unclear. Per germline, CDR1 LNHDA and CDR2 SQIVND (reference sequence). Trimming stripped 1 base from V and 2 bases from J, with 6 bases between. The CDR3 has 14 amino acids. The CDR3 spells CASSIGAGNQPQHF. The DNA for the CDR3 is TGTGCCAGTAGTATAGGGGCTGGCAATCAGCCCCAGCATTTT.

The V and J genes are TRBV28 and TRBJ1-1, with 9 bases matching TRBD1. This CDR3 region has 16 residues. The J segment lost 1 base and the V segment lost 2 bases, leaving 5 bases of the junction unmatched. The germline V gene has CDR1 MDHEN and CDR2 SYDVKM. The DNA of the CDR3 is TGTGCCAGCAGTTTAGGGGGACAGGGAGGGAACACTGAAGCTTTCTTT. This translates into CASSLGGQGGNTEAFF.

The CDR3 DNA sequence: TGCGCCAGCACCTCCGGCGGGGTAACAGATACGCAGTATTTT. Its protein is CASTSGGVTDTQYF. The V gene is TRBV5-1, the J gene TRBJ2-3; D might be TRBD2 (6 bases). CDR3 length: 14 residues. The V and J ends lost 6 bases and 3 bases respectively, with 14 bases between them. Germline assignment: CDR1 SGHRS and CDR2 YFSETQ.

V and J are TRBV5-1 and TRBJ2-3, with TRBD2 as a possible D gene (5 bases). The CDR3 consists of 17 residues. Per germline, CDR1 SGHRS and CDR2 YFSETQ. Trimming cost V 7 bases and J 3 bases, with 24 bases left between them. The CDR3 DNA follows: TGCGCCAGCCAGCTCACCAGCGCCGGTCGGGGTACAGATACGCAGTATTTT. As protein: CASQLTSAGRGTDTQYF.

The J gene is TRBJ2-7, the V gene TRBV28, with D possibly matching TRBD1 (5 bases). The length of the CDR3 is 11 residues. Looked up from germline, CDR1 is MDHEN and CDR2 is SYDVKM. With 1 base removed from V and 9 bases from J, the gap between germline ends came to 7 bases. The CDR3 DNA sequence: TGTGCCAGCAGTTTATCCCAGGGGCAGTACTTC. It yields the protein CASSLSQGQYF.

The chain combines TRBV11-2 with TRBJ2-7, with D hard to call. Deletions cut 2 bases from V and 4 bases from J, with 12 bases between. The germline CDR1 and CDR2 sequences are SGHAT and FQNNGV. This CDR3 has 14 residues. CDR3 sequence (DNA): TGTGCCAGCAGCTTAACACCGCTTGCTTACGAGCAGTACTTC. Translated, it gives CASSLTPLAYEQYF.

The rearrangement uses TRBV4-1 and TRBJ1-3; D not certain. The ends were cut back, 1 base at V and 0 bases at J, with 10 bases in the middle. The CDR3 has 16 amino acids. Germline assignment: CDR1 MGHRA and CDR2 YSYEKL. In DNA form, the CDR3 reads TGCGCCAGCAGCCAAGCGGAACACAGCTCTGGAAACACCATATATTTT. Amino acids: CASSQAEHSSGNTIYF.

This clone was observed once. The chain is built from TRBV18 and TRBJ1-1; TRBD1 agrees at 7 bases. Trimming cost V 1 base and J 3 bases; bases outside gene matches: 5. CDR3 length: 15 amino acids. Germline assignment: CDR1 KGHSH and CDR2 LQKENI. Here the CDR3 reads CASSPRSGGDTEAFF. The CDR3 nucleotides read TGTGCCAGCTCACCACGATCAGGGGGAGACACTGAAGCTTTCTTT.

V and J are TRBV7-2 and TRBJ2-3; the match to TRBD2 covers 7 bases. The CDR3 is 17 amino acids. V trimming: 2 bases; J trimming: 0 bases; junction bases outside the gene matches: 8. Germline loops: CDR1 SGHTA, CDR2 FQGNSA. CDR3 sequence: CASSLYRVGGSTDTQYF. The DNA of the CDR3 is TGTGCCAGCAGCTTATATCGAGTGGGAGGGAGCACAGATACGCAGTATTTT.

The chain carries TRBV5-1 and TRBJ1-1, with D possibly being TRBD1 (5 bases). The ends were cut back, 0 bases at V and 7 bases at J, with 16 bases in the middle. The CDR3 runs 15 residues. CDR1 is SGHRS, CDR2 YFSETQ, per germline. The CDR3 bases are TGCGCCAGCAGCTTGGCCCAGCAGGGCGTTGGTGAAGCTTTCTTT. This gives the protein CASSLAQQGVGEAFF. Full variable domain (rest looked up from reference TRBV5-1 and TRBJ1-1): KAGVTQTPRYLIKTRGQQVTLSCSPISGHRSVSWYQQTPGQGLQFLFEYFSETQRNKGNFPGRFSGRQFSNSRSEMNVSTLELGDSALYLCASSLAQQGVGEAFFGQGTRLTVV.

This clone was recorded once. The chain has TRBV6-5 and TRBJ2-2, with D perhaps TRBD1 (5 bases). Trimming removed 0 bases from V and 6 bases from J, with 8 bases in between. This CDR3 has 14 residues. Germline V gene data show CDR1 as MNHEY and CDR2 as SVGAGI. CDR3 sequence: CASSYSAGSGELFF. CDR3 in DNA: TGTGCCAGCAGTTACTCGGCAGGGTCCGGGGAGCTGTTTTTT.

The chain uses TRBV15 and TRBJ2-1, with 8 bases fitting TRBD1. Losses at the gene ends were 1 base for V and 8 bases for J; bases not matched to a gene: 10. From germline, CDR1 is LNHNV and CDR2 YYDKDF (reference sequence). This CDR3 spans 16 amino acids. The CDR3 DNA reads TGTGCCACCAGCAGAGGGGACAGGATAGGGGTTGATGAGCAGTTCTTC. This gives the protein CATSRGDRIGVDEQFF.

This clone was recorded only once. In DNA form, the CDR3 reads TGTGCCAGCAGCTCCGGGGGGCACCTGGGCAATGAGCAGTTCTTC. This gives the protein CASSSGGHLGNEQFF. The V call is TRBV7-2, the J call TRBJ2-1; a possible D gene is TRBD2 (7 bases). The ends were cut back, 4 bases at V and 6 bases at J, with 16 bases in the middle. CDR1 SGHTA and CDR2 FQGNSA come from the germline V gene. The CDR3 consists of 15 residues. The full variable domain, completed using reference TRBV7-2 and TRBJ2-1, is GAGVSQSPSNKVTEKGKDVELRCDPISGHTALYWYRQSLGQGLEFLIYFQGNSAPDKSGLPSDRFSAERTGGSVSTLTIQRTQQEDSAVYLCASSSGGHLGNEQFFGPGTRLTVL.

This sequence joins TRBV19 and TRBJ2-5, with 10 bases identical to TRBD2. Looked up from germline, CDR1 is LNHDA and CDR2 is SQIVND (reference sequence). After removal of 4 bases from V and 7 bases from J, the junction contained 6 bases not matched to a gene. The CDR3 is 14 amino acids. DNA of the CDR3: TGTGCCAGTAGTACTAGCGGGGGCTCAGGGACCCAGTACTTC. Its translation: CASSTSGGSGTQYF.

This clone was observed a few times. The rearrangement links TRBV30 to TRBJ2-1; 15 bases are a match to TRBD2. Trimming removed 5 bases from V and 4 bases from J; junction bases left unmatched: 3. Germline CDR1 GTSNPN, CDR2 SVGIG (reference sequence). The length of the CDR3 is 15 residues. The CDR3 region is CAWAGTSGRYNEQFF. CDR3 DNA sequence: TGTGCCTGGGCCGGGACTAGCGGGAGGTACAATGAGCAGTTCTTC.

CDR3 nucleotides: TGTGCCAGCAGCCCACAGGGGGGTCAAGAAAAACTGTTTTTT. Its translation is CASSPQGGQEKLFF. This chain links TRBV7-2 with TRBJ1-4; 8 bases agree with TRBD1. V dropped 5 bases and J dropped 8; count of bases not matched to a gene: 7. Germline assignment: CDR1 SGHTA and CDR2 FQGNSA. The CDR3 contains 14 residues.

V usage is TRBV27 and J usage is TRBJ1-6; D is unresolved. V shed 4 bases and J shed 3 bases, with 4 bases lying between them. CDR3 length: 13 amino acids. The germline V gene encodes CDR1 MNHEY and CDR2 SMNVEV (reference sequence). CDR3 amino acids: CASSSIYNSPLHF. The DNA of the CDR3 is TGTGCCAGCAGTTCTATCTATAATTCACCCCTCCACTTT.

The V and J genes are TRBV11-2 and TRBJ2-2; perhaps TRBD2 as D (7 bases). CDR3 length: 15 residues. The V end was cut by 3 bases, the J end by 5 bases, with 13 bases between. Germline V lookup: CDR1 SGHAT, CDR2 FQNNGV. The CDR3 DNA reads TGTGCCAGCAGCTTCCTTCGGGGGGCGACCGGGGAGCTGTTTTTT. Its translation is CASSFLRGATGELFF.

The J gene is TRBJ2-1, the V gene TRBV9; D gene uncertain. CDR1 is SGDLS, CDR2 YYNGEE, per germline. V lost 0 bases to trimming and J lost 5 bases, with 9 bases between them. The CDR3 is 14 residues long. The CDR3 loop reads CASSVGGENNEQFF. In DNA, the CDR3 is TGTGCCAGCAGCGTAGGAGGAGAAAACAATGAGCAGTTCTTC.

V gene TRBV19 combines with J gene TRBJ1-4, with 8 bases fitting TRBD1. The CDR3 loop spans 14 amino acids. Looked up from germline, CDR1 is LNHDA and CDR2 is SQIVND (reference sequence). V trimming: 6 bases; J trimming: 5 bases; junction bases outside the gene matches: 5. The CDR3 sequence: CASRRTGLNEKLFF. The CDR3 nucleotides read TGTGCCAGTAGACGGACAGGGTTAAATGAAAAACTGTTTTTT.

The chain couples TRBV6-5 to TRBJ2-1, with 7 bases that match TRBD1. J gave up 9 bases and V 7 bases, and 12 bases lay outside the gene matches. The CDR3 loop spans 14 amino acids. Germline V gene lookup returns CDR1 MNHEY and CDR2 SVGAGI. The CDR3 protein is CASNDPGGKAEQFF. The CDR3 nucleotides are TGTGCCAGCAACGACCCAGGGGGTAAGGCTGAGCAGTTCTTC.